Listed below are T cell receptor beta chains from one sample, sequenced in a study of cytomegalovirus exposure and HLA in healthy donors. Libraries were prepared by immunoSEQ multiplex PCR; TCRdb keeps only in-frame clonotypes and omits some of them. The sample has 120,000 or so clones; more than 60% are singletons. The sample consisted of PBMCs. The origin of the receptors is a woman aged 35 to 49 in good health and CMV-seropositive. CDR3s leave out the opening cysteine and the closing phenylalanine or tryptophan.

V,length,CDR3
TRBV6-5,14,ASSFSGGASTGELF
TRBV7-6,13,ASERLAGRPDTQY
TRBV27,10,ASSPGTPQQY
TRBV27,13,ASSSGGNDGYEQY
TRBV2,14,ASSEGRQGNTGELF
TRBV4-1,16,ASSQDTLAGGSTDTQY
TRBV10-3,12,ATTGTGGKDGYT
TRBV15,15,ATSRGGKQTQRETQY
TRBV4-3,13,ASSQDRIGAETQY
TRBV7-2,15,ASSLDRFYSYNSPLH
TRBV9,14,ASSVEGGITYNEQF
TRBV6-6,13,ASGLAGTGANVLT
TRBV2,11,ASRGDLASPLH
TRBV19,11,ASIPSPNTEAF
TRBV9,11,ASSRGGQGEAF
TRBV12-5,13,ASGLYSGGTDTQY
TRBV7-2,14,ASSLEGLAGNYEQY
TRBV5-1,13,ASSARDLGGNEQF
TRBV7-8,11,ASSLDRARGYT
TRBV6-5,12,ASSRTAGGYTQY
TRBV18,11,ASSTGGNTEAF
TRBV6-5,13,ASRASGQGFSPLH
TRBV19,9,ASSVDSWNT
TRBV19,11,APLAGGPDTQY
TRBV5-4,12,ASSRQGGSYEQY
TRBV10-1,14,ASPQGKQGSNYGYT
TRBV14,11,ASSQEIRVALH
TRBV5-1,13,ASSLGQGRGTEAF
TRBV2,12,ASSARGGLETQY
TRBV6-5,13,ASGYSDRRHYGYT
TRBV18,10,ASSQQDYGYT
TRBV5-5,14,ASSLGRGQGSTEAF
TRBV7-9,9,ASSLYNDQF
TRBV12-5,13,ASGPSGGGTDTQY
TRBV29-1,11,SAKGTGKETQY
TRBV11-2,13,ASSEGGGSSYEQY
TRBV18,13,ASSPGLAEYNEQF
TRBV11-3,12,ASSIASGGNEQY
TRBV19,14,ASSLWTSGSNGELF
TRBV9,12,ASSARTGTDTQY
TRBV11-2,9,ASSLGTALH
TRBV12-5,12,ASALDSTTGELF